One and the same sample provided the 18 T cell receptor beta chains below, sequenced in a study of cytomegalovirus exposure and HLA in healthy donors. Amplification used 60 Vbeta primers and 13 Jbeta primers. Sequencing was performed with immunoSEQ multiplex PCR; in TCRdb, only in-frame clones are kept and a portion is missing. This table holds 95,000 to 150,000 clones, approximately 67% found once. The sample consisted of PBMCs. Receptor source: a man aged 18 to 30 in good health and CMV-seronegative.

V gene TRBV27 combines with J gene TRBJ2-1; a weak D match, TRBD2 (6 bases). This CDR3 spans 15 amino acids. The germline V and J ends were trimmed by 7 bases and 6 bases, with 19 bases remaining between them. Germline assignment: CDR1 MNHEY and CDR2 SMNVEV (reference sequence). CDR3 protein: CASIHPGGAPNEQFF. The DNA of the CDR3 is TGTGCCAGCATCCACCCCGGAGGGGCCCCCAATGAGCAGTTCTTC.

The chain recombines TRBV7-3 with TRBJ1-2; D perhaps matches TRBD1 (5 bases). CDR1 is SGHTA and CDR2 is FQGTGA in the germline V gene. This CDR3 spans 17 amino acids. The V end was cut by 5 bases, the J end by 0 bases, with 19 bases between. CDR3 sequence (DNA): TGTGCCAGCAGCCCCCATGGCAGCAGGGCGTCTAACTATGGCTACACCTTC. Protein: CASSPHGSRASNYGYTF.

The rearrangement joins TRBV28 to TRBJ1-5; 7 positions match TRBD1. The germline V gene has CDR1 MDHEN and CDR2 SYDVKM. Trimming removed 8 bases from V and 5 bases from J; junction bases left unmatched: 3. There are 12 residues in the CDR3. The CDR3 loop reads CASGTVDQPQHF. CDR3 DNA: TGTGCCAGCGGGACAGTTGATCAGCCCCAGCATTTT.

The CDR3 DNA follows: TGCGCCAGCAGCCAAACCCAGACAGGGCGGAACACTGAAGCTTTCTTT. Residues: CASSQTQTGRNTEAFF. J is TRBJ1-1 and V is TRBV4-3; 7 bases match TRBD1. V shed 2 bases, J shed 1 base, and the junction held 7 bases outside the gene matches. From germline, CDR1 is LGHNA and CDR2 YSLEER. The CDR3 is made up of 16 amino acids.

The chain joins TRBV10-1 to TRBJ2-7; TRBD1 matches at 8 bases. Per the germline V gene, CDR1 is WNHNN and CDR2 is SYGVQD (reference sequence). V was clipped by 4 bases and J by 9 bases; unmatched bases: 8. The CDR3 totals 13 residues. DNA of the CDR3: TGCGCCAGCAGTGCCGGACAGGGCGGTCCGCAGTACTTC. It yields the protein CASSAGQGGPQYF.

The rearrangement links TRBV5-8 to TRBJ1-1, with D maybe TRBD1 (6 bases). V was trimmed by 6 bases and J by 2 bases, leaving 26 bases between them. The V gene's germline CDR1 is SGHTS and CDR2 YDEGEE. This CDR3 comprises 18 residues. The CDR3 loop is CASIMVSPGQLRNTEAFF. The CDR3 coding sequence is TGTGCCAGCATCATGGTATCCCCCGGACAGCTAAGAAACACTGAAGCTTTCTTT. The entire variable domain, with the rest obtained from reference TRBV5-8 and TRBJ1-1, is as follows: EAGVTQSPTHLIKTRGQQATLRCSPISGHTSVYWYQQALGLGLQFLLWYDEGEERNRGNFPPRFSGRQFPNYSSELNVNALELEDSALYLCASIMVSPGQLRNTEAFFGQGTRLTVV.

This chain links TRBV27 with TRBJ2-1, with D unresolved. V gave up 0 bases and J gave up 9 bases, with 9 bases separating them. The germline V gene has CDR1 MNHEY and CDR2 SMNVEV (reference sequence). The CDR3 consists of 13 residues. CDR3 in amino acids: CASSLSYVSEQFF. The CDR3 nucleotides read TGTGCCAGCAGTTTATCTTATGTGAGTGAGCAGTTCTTC.

V gene TRBV7-2 combines with J gene TRBJ1-2; TRBD1 aligns across 7 bases. The CDR3 runs 13 residues. Germline CDR1 reads SGHTA; CDR2 reads FQGNSA. V shed 2 bases, J shed 4 bases, and the junction held 1 base outside the gene matches. CDR3: CASSLRDSYGYTF. Written as DNA, the CDR3 is TGTGCCAGCAGCTTACGGGACAGCTATGGCTACACCTTC. Full variable domain (outside the CDR3, taken from reference TRBV7-2 and TRBJ1-2): GAGVSQSPSNKVTEKGKDVELRCDPISGHTALYWYRQSLGQGLEFLIYFQGNSAPDKSGLPSDRFSAERTGGSVSTLTIQRTQQEDSAVYLCASSLRDSYGYTFGSGTRLTVV.

The chain joins TRBV4-1 to TRBJ2-7, with TRBD1 identical over 8 bases. The germline V gene encodes CDR1 MGHRA and CDR2 YSYEKL. The CDR3 is 14 amino acids. The V segment lost 5 bases and the J segment 2 bases; nucleotides outside the gene matches: 5. CDR3 nucleotide sequence: TGCGCCAGCAGCTACCGGACAGGGACCTACGAGCAGTACTTC. It yields the protein CASSYRTGTYEQYF.

This clone occurred once. The DNA of the CDR3 is TGTGCCTTACAGGCGCTGAACACTGAAGCTTTCTTT. Translated, it gives CALQALNTEAFF. The V gene is TRBV30, the J gene TRBJ1-1; TRBD1 might be the D (5 bases). Per the germline V gene, CDR1 is GTSNPN and CDR2 is SVGIG (reference sequence). V lost 7 bases to trimming and J lost 0 bases, with 9 bases between them. CDR3 length equals 12 residues.

This sequence joins TRBV27 and TRBJ2-7; the D gene is possibly TRBD2 (7 bases). There are 15 residues in the CDR3. Germline V gene data show CDR1 as MNHEY and CDR2 as SMNVEV (reference sequence). Trimming removed 8 bases from V and 2 bases from J, with 19 bases in between. The CDR3 is CASPTGGRGAYEQYF. The CDR3 DNA reads as TGTGCCAGCCCTACGGGGGGCAGAGGGGCCTACGAGCAGTACTTC.

Worth noting for this clone: A junction end diverges from the germline sequence, so it may reflect a read error. The V and J genes are TRBV6-5 and TRBJ2-5, with TRBD2 identical over 7 bases. CDR1 and CDR2 from the germline V gene are MNHEY and SVGAGI. The CDR3 spans 13 residues. The CDR3 loop reads CASSDAGVETPYF. CDR3 in DNA: TGTGCCAGCAGTGATGCGGGAGTGGAGACCCCGTACTTC.

The sample holds a few counts of this clone. The junction differs from germline at one of its ends, possibly a read error. The genes are TRBV7-9 and TRBJ1-2; 10 nucleotides align to TRBD1. In germline, CDR1 is SEHNR, CDR2 FQNEAQ (reference sequence). The CDR3 totals 17 residues. Here the CDR3 reads CSSSDVTGGDFRAGYTF. DNA for the CDR3: TGTTCCAGCAGCGACGTGACAGGGGGCGACTTTCGGGCTGGCTACACCTTC.

The chain recombines TRBV5-1 with TRBJ1-2; no definite D call. V was clipped by 0 bases and J by 4 bases, with 10 bases between them. The CDR3 spans 14 residues. Germline V lookup: CDR1 SGHRS, CDR2 YFSETQ. As DNA, the CDR3 is TGCGCCAGCAGCTTGGCCCCGGAGATCTATGGCTACACCTTC. Protein: CASSLAPEIYGYTF.

V is TRBV6-1 and J is TRBJ2-7; D may be TRBD2 (6 bases). CDR3 length: 13 residues. Germline CDR1 is MNHNS and CDR2 is SASEGT. V lost 6 bases and J 0 bases, leaving 9 bases between the germline ends. The CDR3 sequence: CASSAGLSYEQYF. CDR3 bases: TGTGCCAGCAGCGCGGGACTCTCCTACGAGCAGTACTTC.

The chain employs TRBV29-1 and TRBJ1-1; 10 positions match TRBD1. This CDR3 contains 14 residues. CDR1 and CDR2 (germline): SQVTM, ANQGSEA. The V segment lost 7 bases and the J segment 1 base; nucleotides outside the gene matches: 6. The CDR3 DNA follows: TGCAGCGACCGACAGGGGGCCGCGAACACTGAAGCTTTCTTT. Its protein product is CSDRQGAANTEAFF.

The CDR3 loop reads CASSRRLVQETQYF. For the CDR3, the DNA is TGTGCCAGCAGCCGGAGGCTGGTCCAAGAGACCCAGTACTTC. V gene TRBV28 combines with J gene TRBJ2-5, with a weak D call TRBD2 (5 bases). Per the germline V gene, CDR1 is MDHEN and CDR2 is SYDVKM. V was shortened by 6 bases and J by 1 base, with 12 bases between the two germline ends. The CDR3 covers 14 residues.

The genes are TRBV21-1 and TRBJ2-7; the table's D call, TRBD2, was not checked against the DNA. TRBV21-1 is annotated as a pseudogene. CDR3 length: 16 residues. The chain's CDR3 is CASSKIPSGSSYEQYF. The CDR3 DNA sequence: TGTGCCAGCAGCAAGATCCCTAGCGGGAGTTCCTACGAGCAGTACTTC.